The T cell receptor (beta chain) described here comes from a study of shared clonotypes between healthy human individuals. The V gene end was trimmed by 5 bases and the J gene end by 3 bases; junction bases not matched to a gene: 13. The CDR3 has 16 amino acids. Germline V gene lookup returns CDR1 SGHTA and CDR2 FQGNSA. Several immunoSEQ 96-well plates shared each subset's DNA, each plate a replicate. Assay used: immunoSEQ multiplex PCR; TCRdb lists only in-frame clones, some missing. The sample yields some 95,000 clones, approximately 70% seen once. Sequenced material: memory CD8+ T cells sorted from blood. The subset is: CD45RO+ cells pooled with CCR7-negative TemRA cells. This TCR was sampled from a man aged 30 to 39 in good health. The chain carries TRBV7-2 and TRBJ2-7; 7 bases agree with TRBD1. The CDR3 sequence: CASSRQPTGNSYEQYF. As DNA, the CDR3 is TGTGCCAGCAGCCGACAGCCGACAGGGAACAGCTACGAGCAGTACTTC.